Given below is one T cell receptor (beta chain) in context. This sample is drawn from a study of cytotoxic CD8 clonotypes in ibrutinib-treated CLL. The CDR3 has 18 amino acids. Sequencing used immunoSEQ multiplex PCR; TCRdb keeps in-frame clones, though not all of them. The sample includes 35,000 to 50,000 clones, nearly 70% of them seen just once. Genomic DNA for TCR beta libraries, 1.5 to 2 micrograms, came from cryopreserved PBMCs. The source of this sequence is a human donor with chronic lymphocytic leukemia. The chain employs TRBV21-1 and TRBJ2-7; no check of the table's D call, TRBD1, against the DNA was made. TRBV21-1 is an annotated pseudogene. The input for sequencing was PBMCs, taken after 12 months of ibrutinib treatment. CDR3 residues: CASSKARKGVHITYEQYF. The CDR3 DNA sequence: TGTGCCAGCAGCAAAGCGCGAAAAGGGGTACACATCACCTACGAGCAGTACTTC.